This T cell receptor (beta chain) is from a study of CD8+CD57+ T cells in acquired aplastic anemia. Study as a whole: Mean DNA quantity obtained from sorted CD4+ and CD8+ cells was about 3 ug.

Before being chosen for sequencing, patients had shown CD8+CD57+ cell expansion by flow cytometry. This clonotype showed up many times. The germline V and J ends were trimmed by 3 bases and 8 bases, with 10 bases remaining between them. From germline, CDR1 is SQVTM and CDR2 ANQGSEA. This CDR3 region has 12 residues. TCR beta VDJ combinations and CDR3 sequences were profiled from genomic DNA. A single record per CDR3 protein comes from TCRdb applying MiXCR to the reads. The sample comprises about 240,000 distinct CDR3 sequences, more than 45% of which are singletons, and less than 9% rests with the top ten.

V gene TRBV29-1 combines with J gene TRBJ1-4; tentatively, D is TRBD1 (6 bases). This receptor was obtained from a human donor with aplastic anemia. Sequenced sample: sorted CD4+, CD8+, or CD8+CD57+ T cells (not recorded which) from PBMCs. In DNA form, the CDR3 reads TGCAGCGTTGAGGCAGGGGAAGAAAAACTGTTTTTT. As protein: CSVEAGEEKLFF.